This TCR beta chain was recorded in a study of shared clonotypes between healthy human individuals. In the study overall: CD4 naive cells filled three plates per donor, CD4 memory three, CD8 naive two and CD8 memory one.

Per the study methods: Because ImmunoSEQ provided only junction sequences with no quality scores, the filtering differed. Measured with immunoSEQ multiplex PCR; TCRdb has only the in-frame clones, and not every one. D and trimming come from the DNA, and the V and J calls and clone size come from that table. The sample lists 2 million to 2.5 million clones, approximately 96% occurring once. Regarding this clone: Its target is not known.

J gave up 0 bases and V 4 bases, and 14 bases lay outside the gene matches. The germline V gene has CDR1 LNHDA and CDR2 SQIVND (reference sequence). This CDR3 is built from 20 residues. Overall study findings and caveats: Compared with clonotypes that all four donors shared, non-shared clonotypes had lower generation probabilities. Although depth was large, rarefaction showed that sequencing of the sorted subsets was incomplete.

The chain carries TRBV19 and TRBJ2-1; 11 bases are a match to TRBD2. The TCR originated in a man between 18 and 35 years old in good health. Material for sequencing was naive CD4+ T cells sorted from blood. Noted subset: CD45RA+ positively selected. This CDR3 reads CASSRGVGTSGASSYNEQFF. DNA for the CDR3: TGTGCCAGTAGTAGGGGAGTGGGGACTAGCGGAGCCAGCTCCTACAATGAGCAGTTCTTC.